The T cell receptor beta chain under discussion was sequenced for a study of early T cells in non-severe SARS-CoV-2 infection. The sample holds a few counts of this clonotype. TCRdb itself ran the 5' RACE reads through MiXCR, one entry per CDR3 protein. The repertoire has over 45,000 distinct CDR3 sequences, about 7.7% of them found once; the top ten carry 10%. V lost 4 bases to trimming and J lost 10 bases, with 11 bases between them. Germline V CDR1 and CDR2: LNHDA, SQIVND (reference sequence). The CDR3 contains 12 residues. The gene calls are TRBV19 and TRBJ2-1; D is ambiguous. This sample comprised whole blood, obtained at baseline. The receptor comes from an adult who was a healthcare worker with PCR-confirmed SARS-CoV-2 infection or an uninfected control (not recorded which). CDR3 amino acids: CASSKGYEEQFF. In nucleotides, the CDR3 is TGTGCCAGTAGTAAGGGCTATGAGGAGCAGTTCTTC.